One sample yielded the 3 T cell receptor beta chains listed below, sequenced in a study of blood T cells in healthy people across ages. A J-beta primer mix and a sample-barcoded 5' primer were used in a second PCR of roughly 6 to 11 cycles. TCRdb passed the 5' RACE reads through MiXCR, listing each CDR3 protein once. The profile covers about 1,500,000 distinct CDR3 sequences, with roughly 30% appearing a single time and 6.5% to 8.5% taken by the ten largest. Sequencing was carried out using blood. These receptors were taken from a woman in her twenties or thirties in good health.

This rearrangement joins TRBV7-9 to TRBJ2-5, with a weak D call TRBD1 (6 bases). Germline values: CDR1 SEHNR, CDR2 FQNEAQ (reference sequence). The CDR3 is made up of 14 amino acids. V was pared by 6 bases and J by 1 base, with 12 bases between. The chain's CDR3 is CASRGRGAQETQYF. The CDR3, as DNA: TGTGCCAGCAGGGGCAGGGGAGCCCAAGAGACCCAGTACTTC.

J is TRBJ1-1 and V is TRBV12-3 or TRBV12-4, with D perhaps TRBD1 (6 bases). The CDR3 has 15 residues. V was pared by 8 bases and J by 7 bases, with 23 bases between. The CDR3 spells CASGVSGDGAFEAFF. The CDR3 DNA is TGTGCCAGCGGGGTTTCAGGGGATGGGGCATTTGAAGCTTTCTTT.

The sample holds many counts of this clonotype. The gene calls are TRBV10-3 and TRBJ2-7; TRBD2 matches 7 bases. Trimming took 0 bases from V and 9 from J; bases not matched to a gene: 5. From germline, CDR1 is ENHRY and CDR2 SYGVKD. The CDR3 sequence is 13 residues long. This chain's CDR3 is CAISESLRERQYF. The DNA for the CDR3 is TGTGCCATCAGTGAGTCGCTGCGGGAGAGGCAGTACTTC.